The source of this T cell receptor (beta chain) is a study of blood T cell repertoires in COVID-19. Study context: From the United States, Italy and Spain came samples of acute and convalescent COVID-19. T cells, B-cell-depleted T cells, or PBMCs supplied cDNA or gDNA.

From germline, CDR1 is LNHDA and CDR2 SQIVND (reference sequence). The J segment lost 4 bases and the V segment lost 7 bases, leaving 12 bases of the junction unmatched. CDR3 length: 16 amino acids. Authors' analysis steps: Reference gene primer amplification gave nucleated cell count estimates. TCRdb's table, derived via immunoSEQ multiplex PCR, lists solely in-frame clones and lacks some. The D gene and trimming were derived from the DNA, and the V and J assignments and clone size from that table. The table has 300,000 or so clones, around 92% seen once. The count of this clone is one. The rearrangement joins TRBV19 to TRBJ2-1, with 8 bases that match TRBD2. Specimen: peripheral blood. The clonotype comes from a man between 18 and 29 years old who had recovered from COVID-19. In nucleotides, the CDR3 is TGTGCCAGTACCCGTTCGGGGGGGGACCTTTACAATGAGCAGTTCTTC. Translating it yields CASTRSGGDLYNEQFF.